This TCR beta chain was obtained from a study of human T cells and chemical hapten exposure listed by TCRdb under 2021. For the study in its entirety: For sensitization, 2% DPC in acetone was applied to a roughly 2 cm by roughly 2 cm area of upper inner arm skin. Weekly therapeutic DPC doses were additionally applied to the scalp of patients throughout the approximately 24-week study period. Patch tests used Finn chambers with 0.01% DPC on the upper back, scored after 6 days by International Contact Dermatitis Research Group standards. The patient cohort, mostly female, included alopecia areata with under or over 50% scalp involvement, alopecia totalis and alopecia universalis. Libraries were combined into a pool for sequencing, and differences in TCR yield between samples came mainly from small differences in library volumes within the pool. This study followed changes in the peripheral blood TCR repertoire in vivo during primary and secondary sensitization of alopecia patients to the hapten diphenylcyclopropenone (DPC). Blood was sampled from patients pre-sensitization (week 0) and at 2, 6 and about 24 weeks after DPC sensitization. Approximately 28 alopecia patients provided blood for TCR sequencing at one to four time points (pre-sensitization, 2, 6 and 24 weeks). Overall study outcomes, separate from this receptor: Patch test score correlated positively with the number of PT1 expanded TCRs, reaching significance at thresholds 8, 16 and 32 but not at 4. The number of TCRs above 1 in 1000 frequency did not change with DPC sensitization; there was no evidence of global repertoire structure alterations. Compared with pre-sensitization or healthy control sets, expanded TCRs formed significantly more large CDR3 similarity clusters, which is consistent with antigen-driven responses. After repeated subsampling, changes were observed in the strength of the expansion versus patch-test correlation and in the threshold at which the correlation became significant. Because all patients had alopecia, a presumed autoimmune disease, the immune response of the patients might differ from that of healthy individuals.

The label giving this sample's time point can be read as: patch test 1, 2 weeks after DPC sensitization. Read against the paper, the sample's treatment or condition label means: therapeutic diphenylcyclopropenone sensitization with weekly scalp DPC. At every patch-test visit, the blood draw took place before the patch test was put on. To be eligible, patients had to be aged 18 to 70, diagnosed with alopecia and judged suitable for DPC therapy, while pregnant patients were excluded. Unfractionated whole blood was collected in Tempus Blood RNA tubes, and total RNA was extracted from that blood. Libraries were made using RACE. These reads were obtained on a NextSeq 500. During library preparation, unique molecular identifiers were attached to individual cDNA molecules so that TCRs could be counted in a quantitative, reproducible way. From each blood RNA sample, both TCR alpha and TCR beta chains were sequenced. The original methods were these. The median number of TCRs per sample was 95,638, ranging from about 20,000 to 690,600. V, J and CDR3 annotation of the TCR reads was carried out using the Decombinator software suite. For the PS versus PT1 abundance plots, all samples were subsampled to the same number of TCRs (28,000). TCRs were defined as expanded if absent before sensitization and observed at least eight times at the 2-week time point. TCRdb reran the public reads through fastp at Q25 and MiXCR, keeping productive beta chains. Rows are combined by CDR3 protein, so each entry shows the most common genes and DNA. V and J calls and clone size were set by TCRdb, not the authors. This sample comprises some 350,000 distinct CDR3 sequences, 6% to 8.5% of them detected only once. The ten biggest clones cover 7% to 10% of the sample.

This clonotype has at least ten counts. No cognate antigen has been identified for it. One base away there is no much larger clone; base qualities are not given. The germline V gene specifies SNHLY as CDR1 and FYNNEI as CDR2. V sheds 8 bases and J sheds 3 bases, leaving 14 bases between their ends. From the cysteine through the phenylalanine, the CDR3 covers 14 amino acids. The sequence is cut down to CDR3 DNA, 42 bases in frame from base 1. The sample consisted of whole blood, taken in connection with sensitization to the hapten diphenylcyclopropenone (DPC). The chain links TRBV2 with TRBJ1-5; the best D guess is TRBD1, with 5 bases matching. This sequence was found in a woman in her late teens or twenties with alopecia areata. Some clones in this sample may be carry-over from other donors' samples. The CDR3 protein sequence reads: CASGRGGNNQPQHF. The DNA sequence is TGTGCCAGCGGGAGGGGAGGAAACAATCAGCCCCAGCATTTT.